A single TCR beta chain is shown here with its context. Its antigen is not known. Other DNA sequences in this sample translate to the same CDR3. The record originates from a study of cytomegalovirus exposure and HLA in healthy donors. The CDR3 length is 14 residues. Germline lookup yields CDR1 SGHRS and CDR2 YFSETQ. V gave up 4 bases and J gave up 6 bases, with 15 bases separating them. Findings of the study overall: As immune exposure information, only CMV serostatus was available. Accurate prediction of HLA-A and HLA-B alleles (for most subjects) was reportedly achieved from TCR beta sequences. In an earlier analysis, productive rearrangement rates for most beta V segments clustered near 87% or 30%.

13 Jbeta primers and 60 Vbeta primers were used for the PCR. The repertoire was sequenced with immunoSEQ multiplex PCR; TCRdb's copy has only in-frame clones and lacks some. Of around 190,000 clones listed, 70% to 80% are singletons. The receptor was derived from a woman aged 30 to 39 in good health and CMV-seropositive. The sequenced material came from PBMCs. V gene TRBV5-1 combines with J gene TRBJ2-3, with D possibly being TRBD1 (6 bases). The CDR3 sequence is CASSLGQRTDTQYF. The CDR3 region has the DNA TGCGCCAGCAGCCTAGGACAGAGGACGGATACGCAGTATTTT.